A single sample gave rise to the 5 T cell receptor beta chains below, sequenced in a study of Ad26.COV2.S vaccination and SARS-CoV-2 variants. Sequencing used immunoSEQ multiplex PCR; TCRdb keeps in-frame clones, though not all of them. Of some 370,000 clones listed, 83% are singletons. The treatment: around 19 received Ad26.COV2.S at low or high dose, single or two shots; about five received placebo; per-sample allocation not given. Sampling took place 63 days after the first vaccine or placebo injection. The source material was peripheral blood, sampled in a trial of Ad26.COV2.S vaccine versus placebo. The receptors stem from a person aged 18 to 59 who received the Ad26.COV2.S COVID-19 vaccine or a placebo.

The V gene is TRBV7-2, the J gene TRBJ2-1, with D unresolved. Germline CDR1 reads SGHTA; CDR2 reads FQGNSA. This CDR3 comprises 13 residues. V shed 5 bases and J shed 1 base, with 6 bases lying between them. The CDR3 loop reads CASSPESYNEQFF. The CDR3 coding sequence is TGTGCCAGCAGCCCGGAGTCCTACAATGAGCAGTTCTTC. The full variable domain, with the rest looked up from reference TRBV7-2 and TRBJ2-1, is GAGVSQSPSNKVTEKGKDVELRCDPISGHTALYWYRQSLGQGLEFLIYFQGNSAPDKSGLPSDRFSAERTGGSVSTLTIQRTQQEDSAVYLCASSPESYNEQFFGPGTRLTVL.

The chain is built from TRBV2 and TRBJ2-3; D is perhaps TRBD1 (6 bases). The V end lost 6 bases, the J end lost 3 bases, and 7 bases lay between the germline ends. CDR3 length: 12 residues. Germline V gene lookup returns CDR1 SNHLY and CDR2 FYNNEI. CDR3 protein: CASRDRTDTQYF. CDR3 in DNA: TGTGCCAGCAGAGACAGGACAGATACGCAGTATTTT.

This clone showed up just a few times. This chain links TRBV6-1 with TRBJ1-6, with unresolved D. CDR1 and CDR2 (germline): MNHNS, SASEGT. Deletions cut 4 bases from V and 5 bases from J, with 15 bases between. The CDR3 loop spans 16 amino acids. Written as DNA, the CDR3 is TGTGCCAGCAGTGTTATACCGACACAGAATAATTCACCCCTCCACTTT. It is translated as CASSVIPTQNNSPLHF.

This clone was observed a handful of times. This chain joins TRBV7-2 and TRBJ1-2, with TRBD1 matching 8 bases. The trim removed 4 bases at V and 2 bases at J, leaving 3 bases unmatched. Germline V gene lookup returns CDR1 SGHTA and CDR2 FQGNSA. The CDR3 is made up of 14 amino acids. CDR3 bases: TGTGCCAGCAGCTCCAGGACAGGGAACTATGGCTACACCTTC. This codes for CASSSRTGNYGYTF.

This chain links TRBV3-1 (or the pseudogene TRBV3-2) with TRBJ2-7; 9 bases fit TRBD1. The CDR3 has 19 residues. Germline V gene sequence: CDR1 LGHDT, CDR2 YNNKEL (reference sequence). V trimming: 0 bases; J trimming: 2 bases; junction bases outside the gene matches: 14. CDR3 sequence (DNA): TGTGCCAGCAGCCAAGAGTCGTCGTGTGCAGGGACAGGGACCTACGAGCAGTACTTC. The encoded protein is CASSQESSCAGTGTYEQYF.